This entry lists 8 T cell receptor beta chains sequenced from one sample in a study of blood T cell repertoires in COVID-19 (TCRdb year 2020). Libraries were made using the immunoSEQ multiplex PCR assay. TCRdb's version of the immuneACCESS table is confined to in-frame rearrangements and falls short of the full clone set. An unresolved V gene accounts for under half of the shortfall where checked; the remainder is of unknown origin. A total of roughly 140,000 clones appear in this sample, 80% to 90% of them only once. The leading ten clones occupy about 4.1% of the sample. Sequenced sample: peripheral blood. Receptor source: a woman between 40 and 50 years old with acute or convalescent COVID-19.

The V call is TRBV7-9, the J call TRBJ2-7, with TRBD1 identical over 8 bases. The CDR3 covers 13 residues. Germline CDR1 is SEHNR and CDR2 is FQNEAQ (reference sequence). V shed 5 bases, J shed 4 bases, and the junction held 4 bases outside the gene matches. As DNA, the CDR3 is TGTGCCAGCAGCCCTACAGGGGGGTACGAGCAGTACTTC. Residues: CASSPTGGYEQYF.

The rearrangement joins TRBV28 to TRBJ2-1; TRBD2 matches at 9 bases. Trimming cost V 6 bases and J 3 bases; bases outside gene matches: 6. The CDR3 has 15 amino acids. Germline V CDR1 and CDR2: MDHEN, SYDVKM. The CDR3 loop is CASSFSGGGYNEQFF. The CDR3 DNA reads TGTGCCAGCAGCTTTAGCGGGGGAGGCTACAATGAGCAGTTCTTC.

This clone appeared a few times. The rearrangement links TRBV2 to TRBJ2-1, with 7 nucleotides matching TRBD2. Germline trimming cut 3 bases from V and 9 bases from J; bases unmatched to any gene: 8. Germline CDR1 is SNHLY and CDR2 is FYNNEI. CDR3 length: 14 amino acids. This CDR3 reads CASSESGLVSEQFF. CDR3 bases: TGTGCCAGCAGTGAGTCAGGACTAGTAAGTGAGCAGTTCTTC.

The gene calls are TRBV7-2 and TRBJ1-5; 7 positions match TRBD1. From germline, CDR1 is SGHTA and CDR2 FQGNSA. The CDR3 extends over 14 amino acids. The V and J ends lost 3 bases and 2 bases, in that order; junction bases with no gene match: 1. The CDR3 region is CASSFTGGNQPQHF. CDR3 DNA: TGTGCCAGCAGCTTCACAGGGGGCAATCAGCCCCAGCATTTT.

The gene calls are TRBV30 and TRBJ2-2, with D unclear. The germline V and J ends were trimmed by 3 bases and 0 bases, with 8 bases remaining between them. The CDR3 has 14 residues. CDR1 is GTSNPN, CDR2 SVGIG, per germline (reference sequence). The CDR3 loop is CAWRYDSNTGELFF. DNA for the CDR3: TGTGCCTGGAGATACGACTCGAACACCGGGGAGCTGTTTTTT.

The chain has TRBV19 and TRBJ2-7; 8 bases map to TRBD1. The germline V gene encodes CDR1 LNHDA and CDR2 SQIVND (reference sequence). V lost 4 bases to trimming and J lost 4 bases; unmatched junction nucleotides: 12. The CDR3 is 16 amino acids. The CDR3 here is CASSTGQGNYGYEQYF. The CDR3 DNA reads as TGTGCCAGTAGTACTGGACAGGGTAACTATGGATACGAGCAGTACTTC.

The CDR3 reads CASSDGNRANTGELFF. DNA for the CDR3: TGTGCCAGCAGCGATGGTAACAGGGCGAACACCGGGGAGCTGTTTTTT. The chain joins TRBV9 to TRBJ2-2; the D gene is possibly TRBD1 (6 bases). Trimming removed 3 bases at V and 0 bases at J, with 12 bases between. Germline CDR1 and CDR2: SGDLS and YYNGEE. CDR3 length: 16 amino acids.

This clone was observed once. This chain uses TRBV6-2 or TRBV6-3 with TRBJ2-5, with no clear D. The germline CDR1 and CDR2 sequences are MNHEY and SVGEGT. V gave up 2 bases and J gave up 4 bases, with 11 bases separating them. The CDR3 length is 14 residues. CDR3 protein: CASSYAYGGETQYF. CDR3 sequence (DNA): TGTGCCAGCAGTTACGCCTATGGCGGAGAGACCCAGTACTTC.